This TCR beta chain originates from a study of cytomegalovirus exposure and HLA in healthy donors. Study-level points and caveats: The authors later linked a missense DCLRE1C variant to TCR beta V- and J-gene trimming.

As to this clone: The antigen remains unidentified.

This CDR3 is 12 amino acids long. V shed 6 bases and J shed 12 bases, with 18 bases lying between them. CDR1 SQVTM and CDR2 ANQGSEA come from the germline V gene. With 60 Vbeta and 13 Jbeta primers, the PCR was carried out. Sequencing was performed with immunoSEQ multiplex PCR; in TCRdb, only in-frame clones are kept and a portion is missing. The table lists 150,000 to 200,000 clones. The sample taken for sequencing was PBMCs. The receptor's source is a young man in good health and CMV-seronegative. The genes are TRBV29-1 and TRBJ2-1; the D gene is possibly TRBD2 (6 bases). As DNA, the CDR3 is TGCAGCGTCAGTGGAGTTGGAGGGTGGCAGTTCTTC. It specifies CSVSGVGGWQFF.